Following are 5 T cell receptor beta chains from one sample sequenced in a study of T-cell reconstitution after alpha-beta-depleted transplantation in children. Using unique molecular identifiers, the investigators prepared the TCRbeta library. TCRdb ran MiXCR on the PCR reads and lists one entry per CDR3 protein. The table lists 600,000 to 700,000 distinct CDR3 sequences, around a sixth of them singletons, with approximately 1% in the top ten. The sequenced sample was PBMCs from the stem cell graft donor, obtained from the stem cell graft. These receptors were taken from a human donor who donated a stem cell graft to a child with acute myeloid leukemia.

V gene TRBV28 combines with J gene TRBJ2-4, with D unclear. V was pared by 5 bases and J by 0 bases, with 11 bases between. Germline values: CDR1 MDHEN, CDR2 SYDVKM. The CDR3 sequence is 15 residues long. CDR3 protein: CASSQLTVAKNIQYF. In nucleotides, the CDR3 is TGTGCCAGCAGTCAACTTACGGTAGCCAAAAACATTCAGTACTTC.

This clonotype was seen a handful of times. V and J are TRBV4-3 and TRBJ2-3; TRBD2 matches 13 bases. CDR1 and CDR2 from the germline V gene are LGHNA and YSLEER. The CDR3 covers 16 residues. The V segment lost 4 bases and the J segment 4 bases; nucleotides outside the gene matches: 5. The CDR3 protein is CASSPGTSGASDTQYF. The CDR3 nucleotides are TGCGCCAGCAGCCCTGGGACTAGCGGGGCCTCAGATACGCAGTATTTT.

This clonotype was detected a few times. It may be a read error: a sequence one base away is much more abundant. This chain joins TRBV7-2 and TRBJ1-3; D remains unclear. Deletions cut 3 bases from V and 0 bases from J, with 6 bases between. This CDR3 has 14 residues. Looked up from germline, CDR1 is SGHTA and CDR2 is FQGNSA. The CDR3 DNA reads as TGTGCCAGCAGCTTTGGGAACTCTGGAAACACCATATATTTT. Protein: CASSFGNSGNTIYF.

The count of this clonotype is one. The V gene is TRBV6-2 or TRBV6-3, the J gene TRBJ2-1, with a weak D call TRBD1 (6 bases). CDR1 and CDR2 from the germline V gene are MNHEY and SVGEGT. CDR3 length: 17 amino acids. With 4 bases removed from V and 6 bases from J, the gap between germline ends came to 22 bases. Written as DNA, the CDR3 is TGTGCCAGCAGTTTCCCTTCGACAGGCTGGGGCCCCAATGAGCAGTTCTTC. Translation: CASSFPSTGWGPNEQFF.

There are many counts of this clonotype. The chain combines TRBV20-1 with TRBJ2-3; D tentatively reads TRBD1 or TRBD2 (5 bases each). Trimming left V 7 bases short and J 5 bases short, with 19 bases between. The CDR3 covers 14 residues. The germline gives CDR1 DFQATT, CDR2 SNEGSKA (reference sequence). For the CDR3, the DNA is TGCAGTGTCCTCCGGGGCCGGCTAGTAGATACGCAGTATTTT. Residues: CSVLRGRLVDTQYF.